Listed below are T cell receptor beta chains from one sample, sequenced in a study of shared clonotypes between healthy human individuals. Libraries were prepared by immunoSEQ multiplex PCR; TCRdb keeps only in-frame clonotypes and omits some of them. The table lists around 2,100,000 clones, approximately 95% of them singletons, with 1% to 1.5% in the top ten. Material: naive CD8+ T cells sorted from blood. These receptors all come from a man between 18 and 29 years old in good health. The conserved cysteine and the conserved F or W are not part of the CDR3 here. Fields, in order: V gene, CDR3 protein.

V: TRBV30
CDR3: AWVAESSYNEQF

V: TRBV9
CDR3: ASSVTLDRENTGELF

V: TRBV7-6
CDR3: ASSLEAADYEQY

V: TRBV10-1
CDR3: ASSDPRANSGNTIY

V: TRBV28
CDR3: ATWGGSTDTQY

V: TRBV6-5
CDR3: ASSYLLEGTENTIY

V: TRBV30
CDR3: AWSFYSPLH

V: TRBV19
CDR3: ASSPSPGQGGMGYEQY

V: TRBV6-1
CDR3: ASSAGYQPQH

V: TRBV10-1
CDR3: ASSESGDAGTIY

V: TRBV5-1
CDR3: ASSLGSGSADTQY

V: TRBV11-2
CDR3: ASSYTGDGYT

V: TRBV6-6
CDR3: ASSYPDRASSYEQY

V: TRBV7-6
CDR3: ASSLTSGRRDTQY

V: TRBV29-1
CDR3: SAPHRREDEGQPQH

V: TRBV13
CDR3: ASSPGTSGRTGELF

V: TRBV7-9
CDR3: ASSLGRLEQPQH

V: TRBV7-3
CDR3: ASSLLGTGELF

V: TRBV7-8
CDR3: ASSLRLFGAPANYGYT

V: TRBV6-1
CDR3: ASSEFWAGTNEKLF

V: TRBV4-3
CDR3: ASSQDWGVGEKLF

V: TRBV5-4
CDR3: ASSLVAGGHYEQY

V: TRBV13
CDR3: ASSLAGQGNYGYT

V: TRBV5-6
CDR3: ASSTRGISYEQY

V: TRBV10-3
CDR3: AILGTRLASGSTAGELF

V: TRBV5-1
CDR3: ASSLAPSYEQY

V: TRBV28
CDR3: ASSWGTSSSTDTQY

V: TRBV14
CDR3: ASSQDFRQSSGNTIY

V: TRBV27
CDR3: ASSLYFGGYEQY

V: TRBV18
CDR3: ASSPYDDGYT

V: TRBV10-2
CDR3: ASSDRKTEAF

V: TRBV7-9
CDR3: ASSYLAGYNEQF

V: TRBV27
CDR3: ASSLLGSLGSDTQY

V: TRBV27
CDR3: ASSLGTGLGETQY

V: TRBV11-3
CDR3: ASSPRGANVLT

V: TRBV4-1
CDR3: ASSQVTGFTYEQY

V: TRBV2
CDR3: ASSDYGGNQPQH

V: TRBV9
CDR3: ASSVDSGYTEAF

V: TRBV7-9
CDR3: ASSTGGQNQPQH

V: TRBV6-5
CDR3: ASSYSQGGTEAF

V: TRBV4-1
CDR3: ASSQVGNEQF

V: TRBV14
CDR3: ASSLRDSDEQY

V: TRBV5-4
CDR3: ASSLEGQEEAF

V: TRBV14
CDR3: ASSQGTSSYEQY

V: TRBV4-1
CDR3: ASSQTDRVGQPQH

V: TRBV4-1
CDR3: ASSQMEGNTEAF

V: TRBV6-5
CDR3: ASSYALQGDYGYT

V: TRBV29-1
CDR3: SVVLGGGATGELF